This record concerns one TCR beta chain sequence. Its target is unknown. At one boundary the junction diverges from the germline segment, which might be a read error. The record originates from a study of T cells in Graves' hyperthyroidism and ophthalmopathy. TCR beta CDR3 regions were amplified from RNA transcripts. TCR CDR3 regions were first amplified by RT-PCR with HTBI primers. TCRdb redid the calling of the multiplex PCR reads with MiXCR, one entry per CDR3 protein. The sample records around 350,000 distinct CDR3 sequences, roughly 15% being singletons. The CDR3 extends over 15 amino acids. Germline V gene lookup returns CDR1 KGHSH and CDR2 LQKENI. Regarding the study as a whole: The blood repertoire included most of the expanded thyroid clonotypes above 0.001.

Not enrolled were patients with uncontrolled infection, other autoimmune disease, pregnancy or lactation. Each diagnosis drew on symptoms, thyroxine, TRAb, thyroid ultrasound and orbital computed tomography findings. This clonotype originated in a woman in her sixties with Graves' ophthalmopathy. The chain employs TRBV18 and TRBJ2-2, with D possibly TRBD2 on 5 matching bases. The sequenced sample was blood. The CDR3 here is CASSPVLPSTGELLF. The CDR3 bases are TGTGCCAGCTCACCAGTCCTCCCGAGCACCGGGGAGCTGCTTTTT.